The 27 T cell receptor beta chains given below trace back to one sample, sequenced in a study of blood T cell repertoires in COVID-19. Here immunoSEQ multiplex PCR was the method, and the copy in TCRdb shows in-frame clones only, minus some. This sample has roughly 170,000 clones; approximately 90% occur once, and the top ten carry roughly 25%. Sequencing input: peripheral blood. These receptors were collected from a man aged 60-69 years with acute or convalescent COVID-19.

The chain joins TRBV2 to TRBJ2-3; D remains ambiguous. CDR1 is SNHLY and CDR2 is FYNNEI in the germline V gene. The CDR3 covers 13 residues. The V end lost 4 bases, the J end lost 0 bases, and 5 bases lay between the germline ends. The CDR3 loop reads CASSGQSTDTQYF. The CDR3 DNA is TGTGCCAGCAGTGGGCAGAGCACAGATACGCAGTATTTT.

CDR3 DNA sequence: TGTGCCAGCTCGCGGGGACAGGGGAATACCGGGGAGCTGTTTTTT. Protein sequence: CASSRGQGNTGELFF. V usage is TRBV18 and J usage is TRBJ2-2; 10 nucleotides line up with TRBD1. Germline V gene data show CDR1 as KGHSH and CDR2 as LQKENI. V gave up 6 bases and J gave up 5 bases; unmatched junction bases: 6. This CDR3 comprises 15 residues.

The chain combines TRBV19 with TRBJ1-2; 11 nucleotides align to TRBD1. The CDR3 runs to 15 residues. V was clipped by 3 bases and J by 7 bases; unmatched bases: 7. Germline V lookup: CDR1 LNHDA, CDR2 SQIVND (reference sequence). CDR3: CASSISGTGGFGYTF. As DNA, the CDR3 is TGTGCCAGTAGTATCTCCGGGACAGGGGGTTTTGGCTACACCTTC.

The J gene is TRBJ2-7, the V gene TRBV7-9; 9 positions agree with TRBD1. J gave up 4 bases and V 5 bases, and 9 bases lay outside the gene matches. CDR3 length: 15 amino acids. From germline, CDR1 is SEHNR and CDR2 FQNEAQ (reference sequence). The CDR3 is CASSPPGQGLYEQYV. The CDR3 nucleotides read TGTGCCAGCAGCCCACCGGGACAGGGATTATACGAGCAGTACGTC.

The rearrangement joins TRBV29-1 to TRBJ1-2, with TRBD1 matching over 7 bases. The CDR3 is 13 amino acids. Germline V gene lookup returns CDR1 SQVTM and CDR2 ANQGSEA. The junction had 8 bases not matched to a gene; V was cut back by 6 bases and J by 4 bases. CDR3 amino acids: CSVSPGTVYGYTF. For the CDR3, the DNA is TGCAGCGTCTCTCCCGGGACAGTCTATGGCTACACCTTC.

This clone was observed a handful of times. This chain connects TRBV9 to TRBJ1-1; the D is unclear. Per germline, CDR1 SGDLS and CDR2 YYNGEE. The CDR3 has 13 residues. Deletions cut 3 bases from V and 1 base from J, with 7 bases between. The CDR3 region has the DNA TGTGCCAGCAGCGCAACATGGAACACTGAAGCTTTCTTT. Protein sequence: CASSATWNTEAFF. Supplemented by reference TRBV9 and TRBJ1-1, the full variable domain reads DSGVTQTPKHLITATGQRVTLRCSPRSGDLSVYWYQQSLDQGLQFLIQYYNGEERAKGNILERFSAQQFPDLHSELNLSSLELGDSALYFCASSATWNTEAFFGQGTRLTVV.

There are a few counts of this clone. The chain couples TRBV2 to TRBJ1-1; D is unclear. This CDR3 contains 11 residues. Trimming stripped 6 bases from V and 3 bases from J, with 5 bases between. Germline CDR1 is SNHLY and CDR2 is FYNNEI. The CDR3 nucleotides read TGTGCCAGCAGGCCAGACACTGAAGCTTTCTTT. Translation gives CASRPDTEAFF. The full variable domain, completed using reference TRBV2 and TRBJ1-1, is EPEVTQTPSHQVTQMGQEVILRCVPISNHLYFYWYRQILGQKVEFLVSFYNNEISEKSEIFDDQFSVERPDGSNFTLKIRSTKLEDSAMYFCASRPDTEAFFGQGTRLTVV.

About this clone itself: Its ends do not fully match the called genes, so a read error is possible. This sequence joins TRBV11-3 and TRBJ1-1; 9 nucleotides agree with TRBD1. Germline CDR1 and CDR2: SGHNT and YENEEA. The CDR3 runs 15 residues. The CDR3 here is CASSLGGQGLKPMVF. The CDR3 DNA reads TGTGCCAGCAGCTTAGGGGGACAGGGCCTGAAGCCCATGGTCTTT.

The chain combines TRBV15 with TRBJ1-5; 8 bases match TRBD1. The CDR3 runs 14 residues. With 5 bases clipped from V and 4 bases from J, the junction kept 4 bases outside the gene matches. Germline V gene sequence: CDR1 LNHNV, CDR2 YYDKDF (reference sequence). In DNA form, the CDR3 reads TGTGCCACCAGCGGGACAGGTGGGAATCAGCCCCAGCATTTT. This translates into CATSGTGGNQPQHF. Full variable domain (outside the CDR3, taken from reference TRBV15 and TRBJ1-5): DAMVIQNPRYQVTQFGKPVTLSCSQTLNHNVMYWYQQKSSQAPKLLFHYYDKDFNNEADTPDNFQSRRPNTSFCFLDIRSPGLGDTAMYLCATSGTGGNQPQHFGDGTRLSIL.

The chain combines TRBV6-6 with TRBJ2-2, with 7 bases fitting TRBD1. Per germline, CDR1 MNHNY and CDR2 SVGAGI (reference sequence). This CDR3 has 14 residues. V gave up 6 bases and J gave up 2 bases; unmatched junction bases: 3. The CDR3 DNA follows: TGTGCCAGCAGCACAGGGGCTAACACCGGGGAGCTGTTTTTT. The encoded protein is CASSTGANTGELFF.

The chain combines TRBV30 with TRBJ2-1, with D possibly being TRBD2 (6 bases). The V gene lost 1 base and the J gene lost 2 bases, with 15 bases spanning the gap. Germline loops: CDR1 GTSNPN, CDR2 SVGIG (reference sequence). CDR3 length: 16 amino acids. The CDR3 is CAWSAGLLLPYNEQFF. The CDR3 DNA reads TGTGCCTGGAGTGCGGGACTTTTGCTCCCCTACAATGAGCAGTTCTTC.

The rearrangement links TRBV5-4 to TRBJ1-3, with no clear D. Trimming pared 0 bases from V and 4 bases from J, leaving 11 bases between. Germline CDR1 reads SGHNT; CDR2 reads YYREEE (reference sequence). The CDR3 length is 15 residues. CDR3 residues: CASSLDWTSGNTIYF. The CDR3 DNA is TGTGCCAGCAGCTTGGACTGGACTTCGGGAAACACCATATATTTT. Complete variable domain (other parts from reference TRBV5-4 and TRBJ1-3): ETGVTQSPTHLIKTRGQQVTLRCSSQSGHNTVSWYQQALGQGPQFIFQYYREEENGRGNFPPRFSGLQFPNYSSELNVNALELDDSALYLCASSLDWTSGNTIYFGEGSWLTVV.

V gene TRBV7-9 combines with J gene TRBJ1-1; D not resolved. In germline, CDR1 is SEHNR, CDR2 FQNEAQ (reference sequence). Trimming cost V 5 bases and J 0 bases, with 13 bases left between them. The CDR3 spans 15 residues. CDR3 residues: CASSNQRVMNTEAFF. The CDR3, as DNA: TGTGCCAGCAGCAATCAGAGGGTTATGAACACTGAAGCTTTCTTT. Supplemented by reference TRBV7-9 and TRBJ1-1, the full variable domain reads DTGVSQNPRHKITKRGQNVTFRCDPISEHNRLYWYRQTLGQGPEFLTYFQNEAQLEKSRLLSDRFSAERPKGSFSTLEIQRTEQGDSAMYLCASSNQRVMNTEAFFGQGTRLTVV.

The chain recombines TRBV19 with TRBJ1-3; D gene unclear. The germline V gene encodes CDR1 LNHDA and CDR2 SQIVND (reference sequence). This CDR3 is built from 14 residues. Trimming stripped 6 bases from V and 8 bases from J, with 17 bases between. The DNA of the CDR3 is TGTGCCAGTAGAGGACGGCGGGAAAGCTACACCATATATTTT. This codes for CASRGRRESYTIYF.

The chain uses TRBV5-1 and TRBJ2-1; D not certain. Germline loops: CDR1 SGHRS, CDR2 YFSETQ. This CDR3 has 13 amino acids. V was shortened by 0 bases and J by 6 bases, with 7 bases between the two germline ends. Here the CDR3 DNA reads TGCGCCAGCAGCTTGGTGGCTGCCAATGAGCAGTTCTTC. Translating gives CASSLVAANEQFF.

The CDR3 protein is CASSLRGTTLGRQGAGELFF. CDR3 in DNA: TGTGCCAGCAGTTTAAGGGGGACAACCCTCGGACGTCAGGGGGCCGGGGAGCTGTTTTTT. The V and J genes are TRBV27 and TRBJ2-2, with TRBD1 identical over 7 bases. CDR3 length: 20 residues. Germline lookup yields CDR1 MNHEY and CDR2 SMNVEV (reference sequence). V shed 2 bases, J shed 6 bases, and the junction held 21 bases outside the gene matches.

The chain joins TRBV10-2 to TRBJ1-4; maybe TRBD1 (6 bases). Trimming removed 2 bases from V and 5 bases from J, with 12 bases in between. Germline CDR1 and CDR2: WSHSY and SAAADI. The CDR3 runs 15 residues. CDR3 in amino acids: CASSEIGQGNEKLFF. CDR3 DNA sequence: TGCGCCAGCAGTGAGATAGGGCAGGGGAATGAAAAACTGTTTTTT.

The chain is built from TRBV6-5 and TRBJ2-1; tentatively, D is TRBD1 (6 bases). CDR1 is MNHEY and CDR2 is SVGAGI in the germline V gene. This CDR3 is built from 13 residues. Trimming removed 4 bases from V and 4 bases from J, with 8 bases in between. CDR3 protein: CASSSTGYNEQFF. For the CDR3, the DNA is TGTGCCAGCAGTTCGACAGGTTACAATGAGCAGTTCTTC.

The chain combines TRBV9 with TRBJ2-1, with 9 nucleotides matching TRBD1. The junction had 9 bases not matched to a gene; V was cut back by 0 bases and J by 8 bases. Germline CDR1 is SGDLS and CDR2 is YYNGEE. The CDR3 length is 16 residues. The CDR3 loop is CASSVDLDRGRDEQFF. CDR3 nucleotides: TGTGCCAGCAGCGTAGACCTGGACAGGGGTAGGGATGAGCAGTTCTTC.

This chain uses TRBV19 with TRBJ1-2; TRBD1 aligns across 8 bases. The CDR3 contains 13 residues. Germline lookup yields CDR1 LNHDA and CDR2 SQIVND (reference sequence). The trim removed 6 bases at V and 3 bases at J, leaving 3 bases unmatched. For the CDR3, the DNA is TGTGCCAGTAGATCGGACAGGGACTATGGCTACACCTTC. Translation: CASRSDRDYGYTF.

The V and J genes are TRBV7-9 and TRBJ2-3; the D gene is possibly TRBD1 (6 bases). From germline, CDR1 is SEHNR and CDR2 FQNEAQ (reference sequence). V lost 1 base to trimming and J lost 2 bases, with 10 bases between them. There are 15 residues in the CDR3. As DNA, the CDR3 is TGTGCCAGCAGCTTAGGGGGGCTAGCCACAGATACGCAGTATTTT. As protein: CASSLGGLATDTQYF.

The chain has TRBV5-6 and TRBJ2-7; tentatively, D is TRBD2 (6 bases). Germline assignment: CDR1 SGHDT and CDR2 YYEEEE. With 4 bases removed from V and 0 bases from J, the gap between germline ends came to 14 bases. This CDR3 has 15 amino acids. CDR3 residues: CASSQVTRPSYEQYF. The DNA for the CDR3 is TGTGCCAGCAGCCAAGTGACTAGACCCTCCTACGAGCAGTACTTC.

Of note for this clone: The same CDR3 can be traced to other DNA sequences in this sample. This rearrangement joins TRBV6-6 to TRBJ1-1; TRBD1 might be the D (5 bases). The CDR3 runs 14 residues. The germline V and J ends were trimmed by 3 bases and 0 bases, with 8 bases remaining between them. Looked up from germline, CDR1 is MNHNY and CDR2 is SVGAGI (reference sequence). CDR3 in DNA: TGTGCCAGCAGTTATGGACAAGTGAACACTGAAGCTTTCTTT. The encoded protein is CASSYGQVNTEAFF.

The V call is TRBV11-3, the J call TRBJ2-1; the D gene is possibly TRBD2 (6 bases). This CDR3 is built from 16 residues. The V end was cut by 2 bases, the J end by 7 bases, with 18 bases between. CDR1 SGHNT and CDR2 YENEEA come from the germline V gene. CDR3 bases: TGTGCCAGCAGCTTAAAGGCGGGGACTGGGTGGAATGAGCAGTTCTTC. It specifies CASSLKAGTGWNEQFF.

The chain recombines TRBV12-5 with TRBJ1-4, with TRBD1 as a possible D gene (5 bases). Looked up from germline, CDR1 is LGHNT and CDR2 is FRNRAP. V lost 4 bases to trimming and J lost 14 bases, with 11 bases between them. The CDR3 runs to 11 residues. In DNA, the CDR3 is TGTGCTAGTGGTTGGGAATGGGGCCTGTTTTTT. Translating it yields CASGWEWGLFF.

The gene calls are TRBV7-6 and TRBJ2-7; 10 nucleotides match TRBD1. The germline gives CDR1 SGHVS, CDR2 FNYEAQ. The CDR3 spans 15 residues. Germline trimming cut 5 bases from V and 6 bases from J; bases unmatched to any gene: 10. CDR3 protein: CASSPLTGGAGEQYF. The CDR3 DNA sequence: TGTGCCAGCAGCCCCCTGACAGGGGGCGCGGGCGAGCAGTACTTC.

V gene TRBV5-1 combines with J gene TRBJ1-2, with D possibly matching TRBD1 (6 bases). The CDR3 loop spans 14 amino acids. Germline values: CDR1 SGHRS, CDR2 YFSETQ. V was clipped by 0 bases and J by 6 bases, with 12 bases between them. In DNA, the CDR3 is TGCGCCAGCAGCTTGGAGGCCAGGGGAGATGGCTACACCTTC. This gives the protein CASSLEARGDGYTF.